This T cell receptor beta chain is from a study of vaccination and CD4 T cells after COVID-19. Overall study: Recovered patients in the cohort numbered six men and four women, two of them Hispanic.

To note about this clonotype: Its target is not known.

The sample's treatment: 10-day PBMC culture with coronavirus spike peptide pools or control peptides (ViraFEST assay). Under the ViraFEST approach, antigen-specific T cells were expanded with peptide pools and TCRs subsequently sequenced. CDR1 and CDR2 (germline): MRHNA, SNTAGT. The CDR3 covers 15 residues. The J segment lost 8 bases and the V segment lost 0 bases, leaving 6 bases of the junction unmatched. Cultured CD4+ T cell DNA was sequenced using the Oncomine TCR Beta short-read assay. One entry per CDR3 protein results from TCRdb running MiXCR on the PCR reads. This table has 12,000 or so distinct CDR3 sequences, around 59% appearing once.

The receptor's source is a human donor who had recovered from COVID-19. What was sequenced was CD4+ T cells from blood, cultured in vitro. The chain links TRBV6-4 to TRBJ2-1, with 8 bases fitting TRBD2. The CDR3 sequence is CASSDSAGGMDEQFF. CDR3 DNA: TGTGCCAGCAGTGACTCGGCGGGAGGTATGGATGAGCAGTTCTTC.